This T cell receptor beta chain was documented in a study of T cell responses to AZD1222 COVID-19 vaccine. Findings of the study overall: Donor demographics were predominantly white British with a female majority; clonal diversity may be underestimated.

As concerns this clone: Its specificity is unknown.

Sequencing used immunoSEQ multiplex PCR; TCRdb keeps in-frame clones, though not all of them. The sample holds approximately 84,000 clones, under 90% seen once. Germline V gene lookup returns CDR1 MNHEY and CDR2 SMNVEV (reference sequence). CDR3 size: 15 residues. J lost 7 bases, V lost 7 bases, and 11 bases had no gene match. The material sequenced was peripheral blood, taken on day 0 of AZD1222 vaccination. The receptor was derived from an adult in good health. V gene TRBV27 combines with J gene TRBJ2-1, with 9 nucleotides matching TRBD1. CDR3: CASIPGTGFRNEQFF. CDR3 sequence (DNA): TGTGCCAGCATTCCAGGGACAGGGTTTCGGAATGAGCAGTTCTTC.